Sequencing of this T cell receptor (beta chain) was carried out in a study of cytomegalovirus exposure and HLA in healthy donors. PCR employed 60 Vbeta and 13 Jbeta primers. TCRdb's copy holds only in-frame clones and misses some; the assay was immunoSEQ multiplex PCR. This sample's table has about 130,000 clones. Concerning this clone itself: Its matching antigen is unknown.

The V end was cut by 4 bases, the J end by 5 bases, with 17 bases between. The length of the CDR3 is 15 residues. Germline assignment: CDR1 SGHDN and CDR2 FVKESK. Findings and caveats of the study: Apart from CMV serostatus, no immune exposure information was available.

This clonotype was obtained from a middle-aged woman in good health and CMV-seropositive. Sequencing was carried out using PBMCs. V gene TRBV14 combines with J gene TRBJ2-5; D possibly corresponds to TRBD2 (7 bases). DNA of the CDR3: TGTGCCAGCAGCCCGAATCGGGGGGCGGGTGAGACCCAGTACTTC. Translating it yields CASSPNRGAGETQYF.